This TCR beta chain was identified in a study of blood T cells in healthy people across ages. The overall study: Through template switching, about one barcoded beta molecule was captured per two T cells, as measured in model experiments.

The V end was cut by 7 bases, the J end by 6 bases, with 13 bases between. CDR1 is ENHRY and CDR2 is SYGVKD in the germline V gene. The CDR3 extends over 13 amino acids. A second roughly 7 to 12 cycle PCR used barcoded and J-beta primers. TCRdb reprocessed the 5' RACE reads with MiXCR, giving one entry per CDR3 protein. The sample yields under 2,000,000 distinct CDR3 sequences, about 49% seen once. This clonotype was observed a few times. Its target is not known. Study-level points and caveats: Fewer expanded clones and more diversity marked long-lived versus aged donors.

The chain has TRBV10-3 and TRBJ2-1, with D possibly called TRBD1 or TRBD2 (5 bases each). The source of this sequence is a woman aged 40-49 years in good health. Specimen: blood. CDR3 bases: TGTGCCATCAACGGGGACGCACTCAATGAGCAGTTCTTC. This encodes CAINGDALNEQFF.